The 10 T cell receptor beta chains presented below share a single source sample, sequenced in a study of T cell responses to AZD1222 COVID-19 vaccine. The table came from immunoSEQ multiplex PCR; TCRdb's copy has only in-frame clones and leaves some out. The sample carries about 96,000 clones, more than 75% recorded once. The source material was peripheral blood, sampled on day 0 of MenACWY control vaccination. These receptors all come from an adult in good health.

The chain employs TRBV5-1 and TRBJ2-3; the D is unclear. The V end lost 3 bases, the J end lost 6 bases, and 17 bases lay between the germline ends. Germline-derived CDR1 and CDR2 are SGHRS and YFSETQ. The CDR3 has 15 residues. The CDR3 here is CASSSGGWFEDTQYF. In DNA form, the CDR3 reads TGCGCCAGCAGCTCCGGTGGTTGGTTCGAGGATACGCAGTATTTT.

V gene TRBV7-8 combines with J gene TRBJ2-7; TRBD2 might be the D (6 bases). Between the trimmed V and J ends, which lost 6 bases and 0 bases, there was a span of 15 bases. From germline, CDR1 is SGHVS and CDR2 FQNEAQ. This CDR3 has 15 amino acids. In DNA form, the CDR3 reads TGTGCCAGCAGACCTTCCGGGGGAAACTCCTACGAGCAGTACTTC. The encoded protein is CASRPSGGNSYEQYF. The full variable domain, completed using reference TRBV7-8 and TRBJ2-7, is GAGVSQSPRYKVAKRGQDVALRCDPISGHVSLFWYQQALGQGPEFLTYFQNEAQLDKSGLPSDRFFAERPEGSVSTLKIQRTQQEDSAVYLCASRPSGGNSYEQYFGPGTRLTVT.

The rearrangement uses TRBV19 and TRBJ2-5; D is unresolved. The ends were cut back, 3 bases at V and 1 base at J, with 0 bases in the middle. Germline values: CDR1 LNHDA, CDR2 SQIVND (reference sequence). This CDR3 region has 11 residues. CDR3 nucleotide sequence: TGTGCCAGTAGTATCCAAGAGACCCAGTACTTC. It specifies CASSIQETQYF.

This clone showed up just a few times. The chain recombines TRBV7-9 with TRBJ2-7; D ambiguous. CDR3 length: 12 amino acids. V lost 5 bases and J 4 bases, leaving 9 bases between the germline ends. In germline, CDR1 is SEHNR, CDR2 FQNEAQ (reference sequence). The CDR3 bases are TGTGCCAGCAGCAGAATAGGGTACGAGCAGTACTTC. It codes for CASSRIGYEQYF.

This chain joins TRBV7-2 and TRBJ1-2, with D perhaps matching TRBD1 (6 bases). The germline V gene encodes CDR1 SGHTA and CDR2 FQGNSA. CDR3 length: 16 residues. V was pared by 1 base and J by 0 bases, with 12 bases between. The CDR3 here is CASSLEGQVPNYGYTF. In nucleotides, the CDR3 is TGTGCCAGCAGCTTAGAGGGACAAGTGCCTAACTATGGCTACACCTTC.

This rearrangement joins TRBV7-3 to TRBJ2-2; no clear D gene. Between the trimmed V and J ends, which lost 0 bases and 2 bases, there was a span of 4 bases. Germline V CDR1 and CDR2: SGHTA, FQGTGA. This CDR3 comprises 14 residues. CDR3 sequence reads: CASSLTDNTGELFF. As DNA, the CDR3 is TGTGCCAGCAGCTTAACAGACAACACCGGGGAGCTGTTTTTT.

V is TRBV9 and J is TRBJ2-3, with D possibly matching TRBD2 (5 bases). The CDR3 loop spans 15 amino acids. V was clipped by 3 bases and J by 2 bases, with 13 bases between them. Germline lookup yields CDR1 SGDLS and CDR2 YYNGEE. This CDR3 reads CASSGGTRTTDTQYF. CDR3 nucleotides: TGTGCCAGCAGCGGCGGTACTAGAACCACAGATACGCAGTATTTT. Full variable domain (remainder filled in from reference TRBV9 and TRBJ2-3): DSGVTQTPKHLITATGQRVTLRCSPRSGDLSVYWYQQSLDQGLQFLIQYYNGEERAKGNILERFSAQQFPDLHSELNLSSLELGDSALYFCASSGGTRTTDTQYFGPGTRLTVL.

The chain has TRBV19 and TRBJ1-5; D is possibly TRBD1 (5 bases). Germline loops: CDR1 LNHDA, CDR2 SQIVND (reference sequence). The V end was cut by 5 bases, the J end by 1 base, with 18 bases between. The CDR3 covers 17 residues. In DNA, the CDR3 is TGTGCCAGTAGTCCTCGAGGGGAGGGTGGGAGCAATCAGCCCCAGCATTTT. It translates to CASSPRGEGGSNQPQHF.

The chain has TRBV12-3 or TRBV12-4 and TRBJ1-2; tentative D call: TRBD1 (5 bases). CDR3 length: 12 residues. Trimming took 6 bases from V and 7 from J, leaving 12 bases between them. CDR3: CASSHGGPGYTF. The CDR3 bases are TGTGCCAGCAGCCACGGGGGACCTGGCTACACCTTC.

This clone was counted a single time. The chain is built from TRBV7-2 and TRBJ2-7; 7 bases align to TRBD1. Germline CDR1 reads SGHTA; CDR2 reads FQGNSA. CDR3 length equals 16 residues. V trimming: 1 base; J trimming: 3 bases; junction bases outside the gene matches: 9. CDR3 DNA sequence: TGTGCCAGCAGCTTAGGGGTAGACAGGGCGGTCTACGAGCAGTACTTC. Encoded protein: CASSLGVDRAVYEQYF.